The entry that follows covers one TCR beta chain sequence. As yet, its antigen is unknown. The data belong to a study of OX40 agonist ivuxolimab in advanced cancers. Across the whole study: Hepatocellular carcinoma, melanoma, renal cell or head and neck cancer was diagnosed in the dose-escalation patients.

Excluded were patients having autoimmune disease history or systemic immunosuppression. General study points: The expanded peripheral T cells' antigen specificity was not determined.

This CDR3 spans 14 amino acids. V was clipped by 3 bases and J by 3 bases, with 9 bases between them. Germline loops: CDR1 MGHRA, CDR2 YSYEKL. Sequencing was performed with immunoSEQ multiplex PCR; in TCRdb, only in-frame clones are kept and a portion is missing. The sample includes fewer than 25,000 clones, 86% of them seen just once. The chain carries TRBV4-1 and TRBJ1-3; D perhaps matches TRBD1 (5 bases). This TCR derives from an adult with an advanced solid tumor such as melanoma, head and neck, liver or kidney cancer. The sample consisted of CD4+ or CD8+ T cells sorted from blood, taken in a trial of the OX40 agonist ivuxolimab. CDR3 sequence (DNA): TGCGCCAGCAGCCACGGGGGTATTGGAAACACCATATATTTT. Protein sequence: CASSHGGIGNTIYF.